The 21 T cell receptor beta chains below were found in one sample sequenced in a study of spatial heterogeneity in lung cancer. Study-level points and caveats: Mutation tallies in tumors tracked expanded intratumoral alpha and beta TCR counts.

Time point specified: sample taken at primary tumor resection. In TCRdb, the 5' RACE reads were re-called with MiXCR into one record per CDR3 protein. The repertoire has 20,000 to 30,000 distinct CDR3 sequences, approximately 9% of them found once; the top ten carry more than 6%. These receptors are not linked to any known antigen. The sequenced sample was lung tumor tissue, obtained at surgery. The source of these receptors is a male donor with early-stage non-small cell lung cancer.

This clonotype showed up just a few times. The chain joins TRBV3-1 to TRBJ1-4, with 10 bases identical to TRBD1. J gave up 7 bases and V 4 bases, and 6 bases lay outside the gene matches. The CDR3 is made up of 15 amino acids. Germline assignment: CDR1 LGHDT and CDR2 YNNKEL (reference sequence). In DNA form, the CDR3 reads TGTGCCAGCAGCCGCCGGACAGGGGGAGGTGAAAAACTGTTTTTT. Its translation: CASSRRTGGGEKLFF.

This clonotype has a count of ten or more. V is TRBV29-1 and J is TRBJ2-2; TRBD1 matches at 8 bases. Germline CDR1 is SQVTM and CDR2 is ANQGSEA. The CDR3 has 13 residues. Trimming removed 6 bases from V and 7 bases from J; junction bases left unmatched: 7. CDR3 sequence (DNA): TGCAGCGTGCGGACAGGGCGAAACGGGGAGCTGTTTTTT. This gives the protein CSVRTGRNGELFF.

V gene TRBV7-2 combines with J gene TRBJ2-7; TRBD1 matches 9 bases. The CDR3 covers 15 residues. J was trimmed by 5 bases and V by 5 bases; bases with no gene match: 10. Germline loops: CDR1 SGHTA, CDR2 FQGNSA. CDR3 sequence reads: CASSQRGQGFHEQYF. The CDR3 DNA is TGTGCCAGCAGCCAGAGGGGACAGGGTTTCCACGAGCAGTACTTC.

The table lists this clonotype with many counts. J is TRBJ1-2 and V is TRBV28; TRBD1 is a possible D gene (5 bases). With 11 bases removed from V and 4 bases from J, the gap between germline ends came to 20 bases. CDR1 MDHEN and CDR2 SYDVKM come from the germline V gene. The CDR3 contains 14 residues. The CDR3 spells CAVRERGSGYGYTF. CDR3 bases: TGTGCCGTCCGTGAAAGGGGCAGTGGCTATGGCTACACCTTC.

Judged by abundance, this clonotype is medium-sized. This chain connects TRBV7-2 to TRBJ2-2; D unclear. The V gene lost 5 bases and the J gene lost 8 bases, with 15 bases spanning the gap. This CDR3 contains 14 residues. From germline, CDR1 is SGHTA and CDR2 FQGNSA. CDR3 amino acids: CASSKAGIWGELFF. CDR3 sequence (DNA): TGTGCCAGCAGCAAGGCCGGCATTTGGGGGGAGCTGTTTTTT.

The chain couples TRBV7-9 to TRBJ1-2, with a tentative D call TRBD1 (6 bases). This CDR3 contains 15 residues. Trimming removed 3 bases at V and 4 bases at J, with 15 bases between. Per germline, CDR1 SEHNR and CDR2 FQNEAQ (reference sequence). CDR3 amino acids: CASSFNREVFYGYTF. As DNA, the CDR3 is TGTGCCAGCAGCTTTAACAGGGAAGTCTTCTATGGCTACACCTTC.

This clonotype has at least ten counts. V and J are TRBV5-6 and TRBJ1-6, with D unclear. V was clipped by 1 base and J by 7 bases, with 12 bases between them. The CDR3 totals 15 residues. CDR1 SGHDT and CDR2 YYEEEE come from the germline V gene. CDR3 loop: CASSLLGRGNSPLHF. DNA of the CDR3: TGTGCCAGCAGCTTGCTAGGAAGAGGGAATTCACCCCTCCACTTT.

This clonotype was observed at least ten times. The CDR3 DNA reads as TGCAGTGCTAGCCCCTCCTCAGGGGACCAAGAGACCCAGTACTTC. Translation: CSASPSSGDQETQYF. This chain joins TRBV20-1 and TRBJ2-5, with D maybe TRBD1 (6 bases). CDR3 size: 15 residues. The germline V and J ends were trimmed by 3 bases and 0 bases, with 14 bases remaining between them. Per germline, CDR1 DFQATT and CDR2 SNEGSKA (reference sequence).

The chain employs TRBV5-4 and TRBJ2-7, with D uncertain. This CDR3 spans 13 amino acids. Trimming took 0 bases from V and 7 from J, leaving 11 bases between them. Germline CDR1 and CDR2: SGHNT and YYREEE (reference sequence). CDR3 nucleotides: TGTGCCAGCAGCTTGGAGGCGTCCGGAGAGCAGTACTTC. This gives the protein CASSLEASGEQYF.

There are many counts of this clonotype. The chain links TRBV7-9 to TRBJ2-3; D is perhaps TRBD2 (7 bases). The CDR3 has 17 residues. V dropped 0 bases and J dropped 0 bases, with 13 bases sitting between them. CDR1 is SEHNR and CDR2 is FQNEAQ in the germline V gene (reference sequence). The CDR3 coding sequence is TGTGCCAGCAGCTTAGCGCTGGCGGGGGCTAGCACAGATACGCAGTATTTT. Protein product: CASSLALAGASTDTQYF.

The CDR3 DNA reads TGTGCCAGCAGCCCCCGGAACAATGAGCAGTTCTTC. Its protein product is CASSPRNNEQFF. V gene TRBV6-1 combines with J gene TRBJ2-1; the D is unclear. Between the trimmed V and J ends, which lost 6 bases and 5 bases, there was a span of 8 bases. Germline-derived CDR1 and CDR2 are MNHNS and SASEGT. The CDR3 extends over 12 amino acids.

Points on this clonotype: Given a much more abundant clone one base away, this may be a read error. The chain has TRBV6-5 and TRBJ2-1; 7 bases line up with TRBD2. This CDR3 has 13 residues. Germline V gene lookup returns CDR1 MNHEY and CDR2 SVGAGI. For the CDR3, the DNA is TGTGCCAACAGTTACCTAGCGGACAATGAGCAGTTCTTC. Translation: CANSYLADNEQFF.

This clonotype appeared a few times. The chain recombines TRBV29-1 with TRBJ2-2, with D unresolved. The germline V gene has CDR1 SQVTM and CDR2 ANQGSEA. This CDR3 region has 13 residues. V was trimmed by 8 bases and J by 1 base, leaving 11 bases between them. The CDR3 sequence: CSTPDLNTGELFF. CDR3 bases: TGCAGCACCCCAGACCTGAACACCGGGGAGCTGTTTTTT.

The chain uses TRBV4-3 and TRBJ2-7; TRBD2 matches at 7 bases. Trimming took 0 bases from V and 3 from J; bases not matched to a gene: 5. This CDR3 spans 15 amino acids. Germline CDR1 and CDR2: LGHNA and YSLEER. DNA for the CDR3: TGCGCCAGCAGCCAAGACCTAGCGGTGGTCTACGAGCAGTACTTC. Translated: CASSQDLAVVYEQYF.

This clonotype occurred a few times. This rearrangement joins TRBV10-3 to TRBJ2-5, with D possibly being TRBD1 (7 bases). The CDR3 totals 14 residues. Germline V gene lookup returns CDR1 ENHRY and CDR2 SYGVKD. The V end was cut by 6 bases, the J end by 2 bases, with 13 bases between. CDR3 coding DNA: TGTGCCATCAGCGGGGGACAGCAACAAGAGACCCAGTACTTC. As protein: CAISGGQQQETQYF.

This clonotype is classed as medium-sized. The chain's CDR3 is CASSLGRDQETQYF. The DNA of the CDR3 is TGCGCCAGCAGCTTGGGACGGGACCAAGAGACCCAGTACTTC. The J gene is TRBJ2-5, the V gene TRBV5-1; D is unclear. The V and J ends lost 0 bases and 0 bases respectively, with 6 bases between them. The germline V gene has CDR1 SGHRS and CDR2 YFSETQ. This CDR3 has 14 amino acids.

The chain uses TRBV4-2 and TRBJ2-3, with D perhaps given as TRBD1 or TRBD2 (5 bases each). Trimming took off 5 bases at V and 2 bases at J, with 11 bases between the two ends. CDR1 and CDR2 from the germline V gene are LGHNA and YNFKEQ. CDR3 length equals 14 residues. The CDR3 bases are TGTGCCAGCAGCGAGGGGAGAGACACAGATACGCAGTATTTT. Its translation is CASSEGRDTDTQYF.

This clonotype has at least ten counts. In DNA form, the CDR3 reads TGCGCCAGCAGTCACCAGGGGGACAGAATCTATCAGCCCCAGCATTTT. Its translation is CASSHQGDRIYQPQHF. V usage is TRBV23-1 and J usage is TRBJ1-5; TRBD1 aligns across 7 bases. TRBV23-1 is treated as an ORF (open reading frame) with a function not yet certain. Germline trimming cut 3 bases from V and 5 bases from J; bases unmatched to any gene: 10. CDR3 size: 16 residues.

This clonotype was observed at least ten times. The chain combines TRBV7-9 with TRBJ2-7, with TRBD2 matching 9 bases. The CDR3 is made up of 14 amino acids. Germline V CDR1 and CDR2: SEHNR, FQNEAQ (reference sequence). Unmatched junction bases numbered 5, after V lost 6 bases and J lost 2 bases. The chain's CDR3 is CASRETSGAYEQYF. CDR3 nucleotide sequence: TGTGCCAGCAGGGAGACTAGCGGAGCCTACGAGCAGTACTTC.

This clonotype has ten or more counts. The chain joins TRBV5-1 to TRBJ1-1; 8 positions match TRBD1. Germline CDR1 is SGHRS and CDR2 is YFSETQ. V gave up 3 bases and J gave up 6 bases; unmatched junction bases: 10. The CDR3 has 15 residues. The CDR3 bases are TGCGCCAGCAGCTGGCTGGACAGGGTGGGCGCTGAAGCTTTCTTT. Protein product: CASSWLDRVGAEAFF. The whole variable domain, remainder taken from reference TRBV5-1 and TRBJ1-1, is KAGVTQTPRYLIKTRGQQVTLSCSPISGHRSVSWYQQTPGQGLQFLFEYFSETQRNKGNFPGRFSGRQFSNSRSEMNVSTLELGDSALYLCASSWLDRVGAEAFFGQGTRLTVV.

The chain employs TRBV6-6 and TRBJ2-3, with D maybe TRBD2 (5 bases). V gave up 6 bases and J gave up 9 bases, with 22 bases separating them. Germline CDR1 reads MNHNY; CDR2 reads SVGAGI (reference sequence). The CDR3 is made up of 15 amino acids. The CDR3 DNA follows: TGTGCCAGCAGCGCCTCTAGGTCGGGAAAGAGCACGCAGTATTTT. Encoded protein: CASSASRSGKSTQYF.